These 14 T cell receptor beta chains share one sample of origin, sequenced in a study of CXCR3-negative and CXCR3-positive naive CD8 T cells. The libraries of TRB cDNA were prepared using 5' RACE with UMI labels. Using the 5' RACE reads, TCRdb records one entry per CDR3 protein without DNA. This listing includes about 120,000 distinct CDR3 sequences. Material for sequencing was naive CXCR3- CD8+ T cells from blood. The subset denotes: CD45RO-CCR7+CD27+CD95- naive CD8+ T cells lacking CXCR3 (TNR3-). Receptor source: a human donor in good health. Some clones in this sample may be carry-over from other donors' samples.

This chain connects TRBV5-1 to TRBJ2-1; the TCRdb call, TRBD1, lacks DNA for checking. This CDR3 spans 13 amino acids. From germline, CDR1 is SGHRS and CDR2 YFSETQ. The CDR3 is CASSLIWGDEQFF.

The gene calls are TRBV29-1 and TRBJ2-1; TCRdb's D call, TRBD2, is unchecked because there is no DNA. The CDR3 is 14 amino acids. From germline, CDR1 is SQVTM and CDR2 ANQGSEA. CDR3 protein: CSVEELAVYNEQFF.

The chain links TRBV4-3 to TRBJ2-1; as DNA is missing, the TRBD1 call by TCRdb cannot be tested. This CDR3 has 16 amino acids. The V gene's germline CDR1 is LGHNA and CDR2 YSLEER. Here the CDR3 reads CASSQDVRGGYNEQFF.

The rearrangement joins TRBV28 to TRBJ2-2. This CDR3 has 16 amino acids. In germline, CDR1 is MDHEN, CDR2 SYDVKM. Here the CDR3 reads CASRQEQGWITGELFF.

The chain uses TRBV29-1 and TRBJ2-7. Germline V gene lookup returns CDR1 SQVTM and CDR2 ANQGSEA. This CDR3 is built from 12 residues. The CDR3 sequence: CSAVGDSYEQHF.

V and J are TRBV29-1 and TRBJ1-1; no DNA is available, so the TRBD1 call from TCRdb remains unchecked. The CDR3 is made up of 13 amino acids. Looked up from germline, CDR1 is SQVTM and CDR2 is ANQGSEA. CDR3 residues: CSAALRGPDGAFF.

The gene calls are TRBV7-9 and TRBJ2-2. Germline V gene data show CDR1 as SEHNR and CDR2 as FQNEAQ (reference sequence). The CDR3 runs 12 residues. The CDR3 is CASSLPTGELFF.

The rearrangement joins TRBV5-1 to TRBJ1-1. The CDR3 runs 13 residues. The germline V gene encodes CDR1 SGHRS and CDR2 YFSETQ. The CDR3 reads CASSWALNTEAFF.

CDR3 sequence reads: CASSVDRPSEAFF. This sequence joins TRBV19 and TRBJ1-1; no DNA is available, so the TRBD1 call from TCRdb remains unchecked. The germline CDR1 and CDR2 sequences are LNHDA and SQIVND (reference sequence). This CDR3 has 13 amino acids.

The chain recombines TRBV6-6 with TRBJ2-4; absent DNA, TCRdb's TRBD1 call cannot be checked. Per germline, CDR1 MNHNY and CDR2 SVGAGI (reference sequence). The CDR3 consists of 13 residues. CDR3 sequence reads: CASGHRGEDIQYF.

This chain uses TRBV5-1 with TRBJ2-4; TCRdb returns TRBD1, unconfirmable since there is no DNA. Germline V gene lookup returns CDR1 SGHRS and CDR2 YFSETQ. This CDR3 comprises 17 residues. The CDR3 spells CASSLTGTGYLENIQYF.

The rearrangement links TRBV12-3 or TRBV12-4 to TRBJ2-7. The CDR3 runs to 15 residues. CDR3 in amino acids: CASSLSVRGSYEQYF.

V is TRBV9 and J is TRBJ1-5. This CDR3 comprises 15 residues. Germline V gives CDR1 SGDLS, CDR2 YYNGEE. The CDR3: CASSVEGRLNQPQHF.

J is TRBJ2-7 and V is TRBV12-3 or TRBV12-4. This CDR3 is 15 amino acids long. The CDR3 spells CASSLGLYISYEQYF.